This TCR beta chain originates from a study of OX40 agonist ivuxolimab in advanced cancers. CDR1 and CDR2 (germline): MNHEY, SVGAGI. CDR3 length: 14 amino acids. V was trimmed by 2 bases and J by 5 bases, leaving 12 bases between them. Method: immunoSEQ multiplex PCR; TCRdb's copy keeps in-frame clones and lacks some. The table has 65,000 to 75,000 clones, roughly 80% seen once. This TCR derives from an adult with an advanced solid tumor such as melanoma, head and neck, liver or kidney cancer. The sample consisted of CD4+ or CD8+ T cells sorted from blood, taken in a trial of the OX40 agonist ivuxolimab. This chain joins TRBV6-5 and TRBJ1-2; possible D gene TRBD1, 5 bases. The CDR3 sequence: CASSYVGRGYGYTF. CDR3 sequence (DNA): TGTGCCAGCAGTTACGTGGGGCGCGGGTATGGCTACACCTTC.